The 15 T cell receptor beta chains listed next were all sequenced from one sample in a study of blood T cells in healthy people across ages. Through a sample-barcoded 5' primer and a J-beta primer mix, a second PCR was run for about 6 to 11 cycles. TCRdb redid the calling of the 5' RACE reads with MiXCR, one entry per CDR3 protein. The table has around 1,500,000 distinct CDR3 sequences, approximately 30% seen once. The sequenced sample consisted of blood. The receptor source for this set is a woman aged 25 to 39 in good health.

The CDR3 sequence is CASSELGGRWETQYF. The DNA for the CDR3 is TGTGCCAGCAGTGAGCTTGGCGGGAGATGGGAGACCCAGTACTTC. This rearrangement joins TRBV2 to TRBJ2-5; 7 bases agree with TRBD2. Trimming at V came to 3 bases and at J to 5 bases, leaving 9 bases not matched to a gene. Germline V gene data show CDR1 as SNHLY and CDR2 as FYNNEI. The CDR3 runs 15 residues.

The sample holds many counts of this clonotype. In nucleotides, the CDR3 is TGTGCCAGCAGTGGCCCAAACCCCGGACGGTATGGCTACACCTTC. Protein sequence: CASSGPNPGRYGYTF. The chain recombines TRBV6-4 with TRBJ1-2; D gene unclear. The CDR3 loop spans 15 amino acids. Trimming shortened V by 4 bases and J by 5 bases, and 17 bases separated the two germline ends. Germline lookup yields CDR1 MRHNA and CDR2 SNTAGT.

In its sample, this clonotype was seen many times. This sequence joins TRBV14 and TRBJ2-1, with D unclear. The CDR3 has 13 residues. CDR1 and CDR2 (germline): SGHDN, FVKESK. The V end was cut by 2 bases, the J end by 4 bases, with 6 bases between. The CDR3 region is CASSQSLYNEQFF. The CDR3 DNA sequence: TGTGCCAGCAGCCAATCCTTGTACAATGAGCAGTTCTTC.

This clonotype was counted between two and nine times. The rearrangement uses TRBV28 and TRBJ2-1; 12 bases are shared with TRBD2. With 5 bases clipped from V and 14 bases from J, the junction kept 10 bases outside the gene matches. There are 14 residues in the CDR3. Per germline, CDR1 MDHEN and CDR2 SYDVKM. CDR3 loop: CASSMRLAGARKFF. The CDR3 nucleotides read TGTGCCAGCAGTATGAGACTAGCGGGGGCCAGGAAGTTCTTC.

Details on this clonotype: One end of the junction fails to match germline, which may point to a read error. The genes are TRBV3-1 and TRBJ1-2; a weak D match, TRBD1 (5 bases). The CDR3 loop spans 13 amino acids. Germline CDR1 is LGHDT and CDR2 is YNNKEL (reference sequence). CDR3 DNA: TGTGCCGGCAGCCGGACACTAAACTATGGCTACACCTTC. Translated: CAGSRTLNYGYTF.

This clonotype appeared a few times. V is TRBV20-1 and J is TRBJ2-5; 13 bases match TRBD2. The V and J ends lost 3 bases and 4 bases, in that order; junction bases with no gene match: 17. CDR1 DFQATT and CDR2 SNEGSKA come from the germline V gene (reference sequence). This CDR3 is built from 19 residues. CDR3 region: CSASFLRTSGRTPGETQYF. The CDR3 region has the DNA TGCAGTGCTAGTTTCTTAAGGACTAGCGGGAGAACACCGGGAGAGACCCAGTACTTC.

This clonotype appeared many times. The chain joins TRBV7-2 to TRBJ2-5, with D unresolved. CDR1 SGHTA and CDR2 FQGNSA come from the germline V gene. The CDR3 runs to 13 residues. V lost 5 bases to trimming and J lost 4 bases, with 11 bases between them. The CDR3 coding sequence is TGTGCCAGCAGCCTTTCCCCTGGAGAGACCCAGTACTTC. This codes for CASSLSPGETQYF.

This clonotype was picked up a small number of times. This chain joins TRBV6-6 and TRBJ1-4; TRBD1 is a possible D gene (5 bases). The CDR3 is 14 residues long. Germline V CDR1 and CDR2: MNHNY, SVGAGI (reference sequence). Trimming shortened V by 6 bases and J by 8 bases, and 16 bases separated the two germline ends. CDR3 nucleotides: TGTGCCAGCAGGTCCCAGGGCTCAAGCGAAAAACTGTTTTTT. Translating gives CASRSQGSSEKLFF.

This chain joins TRBV4-3 and TRBJ2-3, with D tentatively TRBD2 (5 bases). This CDR3 has 15 residues. Between the trimmed V and J ends, which lost 5 bases and 4 bases, there was a span of 16 bases. The germline V gene encodes CDR1 LGHNA and CDR2 YSLEER. CDR3 in amino acids: CASSALSGGSDTQYF. CDR3 coding DNA: TGCGCCAGCAGCGCCCTGAGCGGAGGCTCAGATACGCAGTATTTT.

The chain carries TRBV12-3 or TRBV12-4 and TRBJ2-7, with D perhaps TRBD2 (6 bases). V lost 4 bases and J 7 bases, leaving 23 bases between the germline ends. The CDR3 sequence is 16 residues long. The CDR3 DNA is TGTGCCAGCAGTTCCCGGGGACTCCGGAGTTGGAATGAGCAGTACTTC. Translated, it gives CASSSRGLRSWNEQYF.

This clonotype was counted once. The chain has TRBV6-5 and TRBJ2-1; D assignment may be TRBD1 or TRBD2 (5 bases each). Germline-derived CDR1 and CDR2 are MNHEY and SVGAGI. V dropped 10 bases and J dropped 9 bases, with 16 bases sitting between them. The CDR3 loop spans 12 amino acids. CDR3 region: CANSSTGGEQFF. CDR3 nucleotide sequence: TGTGCCAACAGCTCTACTGGGGGTGAGCAGTTCTTC.

In the case of this clonotype: The germline gene is not matched at one end of the junction; a read error may be the cause. CDR3: CASNQVHVEQFF. The CDR3 nucleotides read TGTGCCAGCAACCAAGTACACGTAGAGCAGTTCTTC. The rearrangement links TRBV14 to TRBJ2-1; no firm D call. Germline assignment: CDR1 SGHDN and CDR2 FVKESK. This CDR3 has 12 amino acids. Variable domain in full (rest from reference TRBV14 and TRBJ2-1): EAGVTQFPSHSVIEKGQTVTLRCDPISGHDNLYWYRRVMGKEIKFLLHFVKESKQDESGMPNNRFLAERTGGTYSTLKVQPAELEDSGVYFCASNQVHVEQFFGPGTRLTVL.

The chain recombines TRBV3-1 with TRBJ2-7; D is undetermined. The CDR3 extends over 12 amino acids. Per germline, CDR1 LGHDT and CDR2 YNNKEL (reference sequence). V gave up 1 base and J gave up 5 bases, with 6 bases separating them. The CDR3 spells CASSQAGDEQYF. The CDR3 DNA reads as TGTGCCAGCAGCCAAGCAGGCGACGAGCAGTACTTC.

The CDR3 DNA is TGCAGCGTTGAAGTCTTGACCACAGATACGCAGTATTTT. Protein product: CSVEVLTTDTQYF. This chain links TRBV29-1 with TRBJ2-3; D is uncertain. Trimming pared 1 base from V and 2 bases from J, leaving 7 bases between. The CDR3 is 13 amino acids. From germline, CDR1 is SQVTM and CDR2 ANQGSEA.

J is TRBJ1-2 and V is TRBV10-2; D might be TRBD1 (5 bases). The V and J ends lost 6 bases and 4 bases respectively, with 12 bases between them. CDR1 and CDR2 from the germline V gene are WSHSY and SAAADI. The CDR3 runs to 13 residues. The DNA of the CDR3 is TGCGCCAGCAGCAAGGGACGGCGCTATGGCTACACCTTC. Its protein product is CASSKGRRYGYTF.